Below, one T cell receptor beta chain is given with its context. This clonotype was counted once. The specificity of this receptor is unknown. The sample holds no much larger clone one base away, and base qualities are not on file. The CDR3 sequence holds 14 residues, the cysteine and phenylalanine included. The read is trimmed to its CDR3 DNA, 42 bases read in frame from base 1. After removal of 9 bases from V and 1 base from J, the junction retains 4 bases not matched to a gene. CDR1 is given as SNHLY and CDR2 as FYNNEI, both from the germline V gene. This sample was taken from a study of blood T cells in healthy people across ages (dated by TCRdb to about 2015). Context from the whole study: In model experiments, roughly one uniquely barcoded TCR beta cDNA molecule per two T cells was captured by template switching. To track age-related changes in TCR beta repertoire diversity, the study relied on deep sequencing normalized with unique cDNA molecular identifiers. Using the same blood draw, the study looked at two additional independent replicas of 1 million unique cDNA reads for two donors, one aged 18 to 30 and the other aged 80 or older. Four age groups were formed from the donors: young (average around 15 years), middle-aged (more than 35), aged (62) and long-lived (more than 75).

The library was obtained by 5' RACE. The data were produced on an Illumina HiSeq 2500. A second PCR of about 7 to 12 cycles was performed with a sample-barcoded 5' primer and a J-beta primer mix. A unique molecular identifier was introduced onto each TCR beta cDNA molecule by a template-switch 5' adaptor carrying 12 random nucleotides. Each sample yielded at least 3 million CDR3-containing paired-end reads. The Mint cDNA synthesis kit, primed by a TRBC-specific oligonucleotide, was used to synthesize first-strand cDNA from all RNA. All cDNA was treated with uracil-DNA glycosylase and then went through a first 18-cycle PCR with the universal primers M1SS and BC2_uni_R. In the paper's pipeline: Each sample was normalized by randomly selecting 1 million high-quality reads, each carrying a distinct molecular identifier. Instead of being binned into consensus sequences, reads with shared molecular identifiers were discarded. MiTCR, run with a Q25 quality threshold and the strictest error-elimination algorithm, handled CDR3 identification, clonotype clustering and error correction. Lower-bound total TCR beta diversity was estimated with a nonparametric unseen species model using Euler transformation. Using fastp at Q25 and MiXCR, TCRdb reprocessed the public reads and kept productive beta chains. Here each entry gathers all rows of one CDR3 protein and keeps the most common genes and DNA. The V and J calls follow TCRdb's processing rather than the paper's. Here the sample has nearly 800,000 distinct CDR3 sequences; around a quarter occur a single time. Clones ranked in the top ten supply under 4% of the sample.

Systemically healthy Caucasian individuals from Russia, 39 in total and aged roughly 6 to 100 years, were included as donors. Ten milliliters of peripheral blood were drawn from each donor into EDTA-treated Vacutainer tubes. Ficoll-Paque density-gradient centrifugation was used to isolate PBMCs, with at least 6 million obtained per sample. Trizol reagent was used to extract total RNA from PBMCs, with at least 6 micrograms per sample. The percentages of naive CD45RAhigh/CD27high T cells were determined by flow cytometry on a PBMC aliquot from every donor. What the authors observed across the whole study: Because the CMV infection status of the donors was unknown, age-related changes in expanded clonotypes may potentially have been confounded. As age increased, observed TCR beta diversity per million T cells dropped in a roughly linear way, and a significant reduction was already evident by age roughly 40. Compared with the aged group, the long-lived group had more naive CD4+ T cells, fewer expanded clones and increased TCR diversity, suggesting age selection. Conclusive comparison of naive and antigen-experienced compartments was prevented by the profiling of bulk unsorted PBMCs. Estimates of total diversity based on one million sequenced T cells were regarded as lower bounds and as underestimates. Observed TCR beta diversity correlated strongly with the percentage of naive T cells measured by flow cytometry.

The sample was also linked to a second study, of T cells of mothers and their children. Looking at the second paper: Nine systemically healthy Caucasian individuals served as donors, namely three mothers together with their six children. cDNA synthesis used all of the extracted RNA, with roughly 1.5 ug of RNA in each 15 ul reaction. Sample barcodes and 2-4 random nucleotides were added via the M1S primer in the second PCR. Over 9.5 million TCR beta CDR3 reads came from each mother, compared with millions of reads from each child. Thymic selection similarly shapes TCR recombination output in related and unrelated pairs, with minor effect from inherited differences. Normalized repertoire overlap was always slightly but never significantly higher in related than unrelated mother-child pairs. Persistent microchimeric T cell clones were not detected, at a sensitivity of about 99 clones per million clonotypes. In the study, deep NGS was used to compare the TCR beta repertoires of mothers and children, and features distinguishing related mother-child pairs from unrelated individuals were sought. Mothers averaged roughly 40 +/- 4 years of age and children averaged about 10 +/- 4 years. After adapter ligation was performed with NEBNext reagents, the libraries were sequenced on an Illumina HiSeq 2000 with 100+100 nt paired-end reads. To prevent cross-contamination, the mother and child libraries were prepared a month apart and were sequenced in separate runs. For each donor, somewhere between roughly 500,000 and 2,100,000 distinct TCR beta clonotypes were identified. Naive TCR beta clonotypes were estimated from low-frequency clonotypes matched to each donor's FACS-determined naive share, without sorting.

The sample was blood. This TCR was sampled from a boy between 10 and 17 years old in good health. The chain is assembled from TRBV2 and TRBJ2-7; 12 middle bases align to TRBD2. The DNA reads TGTGCCAGTGGACTAGCGGGGACTTCCTACGAGCAGTACTTC. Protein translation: CASGLAGTSYEQYF.